This TCR beta chain originates from a study of CD4 T cells in relation to SARS-CoV-2 and coronaviruses. Background on the study: ViraFEST: approximately eleven-day antigen culture of PBMCs, then TCR beta CDR3 sequencing. Study-level results: No crossreactivity against non-spike viral proteins was tested here.

Sequencing was performed with immunoSEQ multiplex PCR; in TCRdb, only in-frame clones are kept and a portion is missing. The sample has some 30,000 clones; around 84% are singletons. Germline CDR1 is WSHSY and CDR2 is SAAADI. V lost 3 bases to trimming and J lost 5 bases; unmatched junction nucleotides: 6. The CDR3 sequence is 14 residues long. Unexposed donor CD4+ T cells date from 2011-2018, before the COVID-19 pandemic. After about 10 days of culture, CD4+ T cells were isolated. Unexposed-donor CD4+ T cells were probed with SARS-CoV-2 S/N and four cold-coronavirus spikes, cells permitting. Concerning this clone itself: Its antigen is still unknown.

The clonotype was recovered from a human donor in good health. This chain uses TRBV10-2 with TRBJ2-5; 7 nucleotides match TRBD1. The sequencing input was CD4+ T cells from PBMCs, cultured in vitro. Written as DNA, the CDR3 is TGCGCCAGCAGTGACCGACAGGGCTGGGAGACCCAGTACTTC. This sequence encodes CASSDRQGWETQYF.